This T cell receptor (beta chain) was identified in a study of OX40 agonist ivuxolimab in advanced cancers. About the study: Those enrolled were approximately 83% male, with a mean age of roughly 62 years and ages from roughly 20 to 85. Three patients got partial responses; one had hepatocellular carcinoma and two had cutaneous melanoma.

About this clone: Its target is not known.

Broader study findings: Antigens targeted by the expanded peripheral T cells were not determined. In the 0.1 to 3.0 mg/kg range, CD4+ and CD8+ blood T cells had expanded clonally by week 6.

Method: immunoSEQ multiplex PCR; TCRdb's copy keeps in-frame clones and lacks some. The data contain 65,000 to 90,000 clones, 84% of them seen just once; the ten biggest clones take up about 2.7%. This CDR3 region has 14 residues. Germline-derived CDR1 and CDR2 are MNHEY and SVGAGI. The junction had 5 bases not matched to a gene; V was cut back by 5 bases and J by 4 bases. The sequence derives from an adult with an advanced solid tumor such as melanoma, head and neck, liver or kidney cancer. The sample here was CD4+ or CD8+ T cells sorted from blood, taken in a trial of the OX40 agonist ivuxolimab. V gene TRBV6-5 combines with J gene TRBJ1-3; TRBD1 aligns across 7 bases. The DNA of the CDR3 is TGTGCCAGCAGTCCCGGGACAGAGGGAAACACCATATATTTT. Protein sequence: CASSPGTEGNTIYF.